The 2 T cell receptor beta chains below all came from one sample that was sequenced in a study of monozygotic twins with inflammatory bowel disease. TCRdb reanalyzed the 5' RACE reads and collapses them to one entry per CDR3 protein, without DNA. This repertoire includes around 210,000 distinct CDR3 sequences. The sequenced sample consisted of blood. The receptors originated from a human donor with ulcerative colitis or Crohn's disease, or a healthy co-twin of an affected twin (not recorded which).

Here the CDR3 reads CASRLRGEKGEKLFF. The rearrangement joins TRBV5-1 to TRBJ1-4; TCRdb's D call of TRBD1 is untestable without DNA. The germline V gene has CDR1 SGHRS and CDR2 YFSETQ. CDR3 length: 15 residues. Filled out from reference TRBV5-1 and TRBJ1-4, the complete variable domain reads KAGVTQTPRYLIKTRGQQVTLSCSPISGHRSVSWYQQTPGQGLQFLFEYFSETQRNKGNFPGRFSGRQFSNSRSEMNVSTLELGDSALYLCASRLRGEKGEKLFFGSGTQLSVL.

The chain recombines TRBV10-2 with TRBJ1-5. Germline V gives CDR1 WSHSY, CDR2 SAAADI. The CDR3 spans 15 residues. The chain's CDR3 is CASSDTVHSNQPQHF.